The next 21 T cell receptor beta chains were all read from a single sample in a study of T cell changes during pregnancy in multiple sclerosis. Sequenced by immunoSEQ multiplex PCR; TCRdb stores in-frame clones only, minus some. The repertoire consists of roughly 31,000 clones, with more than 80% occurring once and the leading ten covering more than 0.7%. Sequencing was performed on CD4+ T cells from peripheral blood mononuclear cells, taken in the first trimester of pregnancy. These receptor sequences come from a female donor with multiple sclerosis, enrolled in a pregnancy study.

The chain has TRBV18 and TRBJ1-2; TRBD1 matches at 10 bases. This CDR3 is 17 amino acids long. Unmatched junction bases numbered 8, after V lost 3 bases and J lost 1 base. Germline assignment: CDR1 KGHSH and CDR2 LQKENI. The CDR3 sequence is CASSPGTGDVGNYGYTF. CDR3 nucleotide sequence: TGTGCCAGCTCACCTGGGACAGGGGACGTAGGTAACTATGGCTACACCTTC.

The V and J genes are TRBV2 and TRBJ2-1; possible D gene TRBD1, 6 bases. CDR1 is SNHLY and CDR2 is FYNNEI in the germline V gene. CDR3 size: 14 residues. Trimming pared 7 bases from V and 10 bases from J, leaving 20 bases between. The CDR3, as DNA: TGTGCCAGCACCGTCTGGGGGCCCGTGGGAGAGCAGTTCTTC. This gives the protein CASTVWGPVGEQFF.

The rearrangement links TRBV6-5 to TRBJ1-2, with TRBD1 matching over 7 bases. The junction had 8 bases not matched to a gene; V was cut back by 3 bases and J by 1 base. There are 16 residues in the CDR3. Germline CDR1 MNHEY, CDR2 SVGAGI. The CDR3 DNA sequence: TGTGCCAGCAGTTATATAGGGACAGAAGTTAACTATGGCTACACCTTC. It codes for CASSYIGTEVNYGYTF.

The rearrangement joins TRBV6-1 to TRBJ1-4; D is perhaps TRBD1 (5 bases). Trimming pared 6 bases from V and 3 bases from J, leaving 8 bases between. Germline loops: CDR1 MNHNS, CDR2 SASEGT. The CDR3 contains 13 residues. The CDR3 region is CASRDTANEKLFF. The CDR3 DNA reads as TGTGCCAGCAGGGACACGGCTAATGAAAAACTGTTTTTT.

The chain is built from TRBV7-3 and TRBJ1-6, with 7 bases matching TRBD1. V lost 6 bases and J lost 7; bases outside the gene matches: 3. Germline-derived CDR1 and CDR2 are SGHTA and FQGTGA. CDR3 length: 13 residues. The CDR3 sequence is CASRETGNSPLHF. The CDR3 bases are TGTGCCAGCAGGGAGACAGGGAATTCACCCCTCCACTTT.

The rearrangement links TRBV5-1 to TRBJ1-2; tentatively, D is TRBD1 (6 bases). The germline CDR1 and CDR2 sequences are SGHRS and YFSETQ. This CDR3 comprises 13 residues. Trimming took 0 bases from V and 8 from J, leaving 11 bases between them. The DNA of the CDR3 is TGCGCCAGCAGCTTGGCTCCAGGGGAGGGCTACACCTTC. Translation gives CASSLAPGEGYTF.

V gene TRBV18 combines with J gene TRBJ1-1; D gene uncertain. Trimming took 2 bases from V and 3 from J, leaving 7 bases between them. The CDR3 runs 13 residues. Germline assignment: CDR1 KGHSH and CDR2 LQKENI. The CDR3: CASSPSQDTEAFF. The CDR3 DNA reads TGTGCCAGCTCACCATCGCAGGACACTGAAGCTTTCTTT.

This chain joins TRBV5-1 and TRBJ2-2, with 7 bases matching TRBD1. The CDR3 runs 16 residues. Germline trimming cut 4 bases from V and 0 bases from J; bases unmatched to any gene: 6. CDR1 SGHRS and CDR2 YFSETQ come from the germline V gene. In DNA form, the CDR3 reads TGCGCCAGCAGCCCAAGACAGGGTGCGAACACCGGGGAGCTGTTTTTT. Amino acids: CASSPRQGANTGELFF.

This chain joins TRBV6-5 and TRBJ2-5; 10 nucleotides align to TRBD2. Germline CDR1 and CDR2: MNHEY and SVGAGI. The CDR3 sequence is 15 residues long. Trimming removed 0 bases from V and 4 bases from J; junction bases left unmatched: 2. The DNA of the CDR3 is TGTGCCAGCAGTTACTCCCCTAGCGGGGGAGAGACCCAGTACTTC. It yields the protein CASSYSPSGGETQYF.

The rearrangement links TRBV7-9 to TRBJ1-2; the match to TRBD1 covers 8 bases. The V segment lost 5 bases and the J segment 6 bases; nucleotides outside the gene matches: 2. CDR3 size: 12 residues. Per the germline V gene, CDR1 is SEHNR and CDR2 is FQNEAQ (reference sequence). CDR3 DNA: TGTGCCAGCAGCCGGGACAGGCATGGCTACACCTTC. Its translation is CASSRDRHGYTF.

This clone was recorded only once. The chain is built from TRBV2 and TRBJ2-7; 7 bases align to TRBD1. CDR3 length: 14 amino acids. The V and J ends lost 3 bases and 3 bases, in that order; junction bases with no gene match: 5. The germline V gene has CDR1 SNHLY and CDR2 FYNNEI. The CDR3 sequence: CASSEQGVLYEQYF. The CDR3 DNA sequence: TGTGCCAGCAGTGAGCAGGGGGTCCTCTACGAGCAGTACTTC. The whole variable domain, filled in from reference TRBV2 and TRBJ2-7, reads EPEVTQTPSHQVTQMGQEVILRCVPISNHLYFYWYRQILGQKVEFLVSFYNNEISEKSEIFDDQFSVERPDGSNFTLKIRSTKLEDSAMYFCASSEQGVLYEQYFGPGTRLTVT.

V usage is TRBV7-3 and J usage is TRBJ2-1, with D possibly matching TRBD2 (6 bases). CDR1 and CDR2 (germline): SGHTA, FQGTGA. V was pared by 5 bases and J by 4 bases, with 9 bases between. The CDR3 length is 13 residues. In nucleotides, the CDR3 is TGTGCCAGCAGCCGGGACTCATACAATGAGCAGTTCTTC. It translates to CASSRDSYNEQFF. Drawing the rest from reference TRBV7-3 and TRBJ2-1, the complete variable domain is GAGVSQTPSNKVTEKGKYVELRCDPISGHTALYWYRQSLGQGPEFLIYFQGTGAADDSGLPNDRFFAVRPEGSVSTLKIQRTERGDSAVYLCASSRDSYNEQFFGPGTRLTVL.

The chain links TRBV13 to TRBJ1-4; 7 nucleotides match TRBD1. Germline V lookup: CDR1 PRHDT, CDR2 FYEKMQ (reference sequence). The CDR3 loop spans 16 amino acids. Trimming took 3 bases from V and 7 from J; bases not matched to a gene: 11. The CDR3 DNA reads TGTGCCAGCAGCTTGGGGACAGCCTCCTCGAGTGAAAAACTGTTTTTT. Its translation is CASSLGTASSSEKLFF. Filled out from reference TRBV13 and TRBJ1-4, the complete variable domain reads AAGVIQSPRHLIKEKRETATLKCYPIPRHDTVYWYQQGPGQDPQFLISFYEKMQSDKGSIPDRFSAQQFSDYHSELNMSSLELGDSALYFCASSLGTASSSEKLFFGSGTQLSVL.

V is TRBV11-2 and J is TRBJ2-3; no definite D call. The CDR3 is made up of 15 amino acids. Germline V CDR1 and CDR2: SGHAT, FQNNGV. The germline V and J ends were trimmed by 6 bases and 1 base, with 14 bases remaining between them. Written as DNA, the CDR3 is TGTGCCAGCAGATCCCTAGTCGCCCGCACAGATACGCAGTATTTT. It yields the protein CASRSLVARTDTQYF.

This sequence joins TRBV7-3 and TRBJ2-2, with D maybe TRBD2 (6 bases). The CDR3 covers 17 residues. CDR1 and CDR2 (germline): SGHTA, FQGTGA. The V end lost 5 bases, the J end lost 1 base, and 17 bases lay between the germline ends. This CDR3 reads CASSPRGGTENTGELFF. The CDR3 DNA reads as TGTGCCAGCAGCCCCCGAGGAGGGACTGAGAACACCGGGGAGCTGTTTTTT.

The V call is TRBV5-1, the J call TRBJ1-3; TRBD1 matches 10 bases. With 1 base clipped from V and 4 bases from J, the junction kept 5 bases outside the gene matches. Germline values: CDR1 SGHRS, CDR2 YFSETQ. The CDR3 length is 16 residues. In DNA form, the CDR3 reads TGCGCCAGCAGCTTGTCGGGGACAGGGGTCGGAAACACCATATATTTT. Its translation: CASSLSGTGVGNTIYF.

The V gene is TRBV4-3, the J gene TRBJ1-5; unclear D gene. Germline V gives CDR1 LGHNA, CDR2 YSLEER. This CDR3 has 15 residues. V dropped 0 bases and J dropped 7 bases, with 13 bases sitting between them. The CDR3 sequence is CASSQDLWGGQPQHF. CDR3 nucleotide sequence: TGCGCCAGCAGCCAAGATCTATGGGGAGGCCAGCCCCAGCATTTT.

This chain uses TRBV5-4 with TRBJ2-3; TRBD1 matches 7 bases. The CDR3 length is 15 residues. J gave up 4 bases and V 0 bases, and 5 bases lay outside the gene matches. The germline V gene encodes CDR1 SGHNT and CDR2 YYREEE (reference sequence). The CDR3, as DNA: TGTGCCAGCAGCTTGGGACAGGGTCAGTCAGATACGCAGTATTTT. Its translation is CASSLGQGQSDTQYF. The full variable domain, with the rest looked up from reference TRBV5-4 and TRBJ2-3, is ETGVTQSPTHLIKTRGQQVTLRCSSQSGHNTVSWYQQALGQGPQFIFQYYREEENGRGNFPPRFSGLQFPNYSSELNVNALELDDSALYLCASSLGQGQSDTQYFGPGTRLTVL.

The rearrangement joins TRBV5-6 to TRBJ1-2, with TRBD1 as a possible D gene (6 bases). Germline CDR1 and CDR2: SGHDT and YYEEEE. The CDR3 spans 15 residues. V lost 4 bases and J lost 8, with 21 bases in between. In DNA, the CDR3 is TGTGCCAGCAGCCCCTATGGGGGCGTCTCTGGGGGCTACACCTTC. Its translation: CASSPYGGVSGGYTF.

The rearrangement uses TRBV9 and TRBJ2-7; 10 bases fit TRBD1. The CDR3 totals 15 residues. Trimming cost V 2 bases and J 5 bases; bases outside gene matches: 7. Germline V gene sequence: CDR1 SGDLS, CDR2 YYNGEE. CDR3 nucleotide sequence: TGTGCCAGCAGCGTTAAGACAGGGGGCTTCCACGAGCAGTACTTC. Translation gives CASSVKTGGFHEQYF.

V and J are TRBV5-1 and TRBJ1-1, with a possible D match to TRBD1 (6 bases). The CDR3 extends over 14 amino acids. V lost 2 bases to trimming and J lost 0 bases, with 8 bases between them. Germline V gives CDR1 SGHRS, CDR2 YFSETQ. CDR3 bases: TGCGCCAGCAGCTTTGACAGGTTGAACACTGAAGCTTTCTTT. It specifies CASSFDRLNTEAFF.